A selection of T cell receptor beta chains follows, all from one sample in a study of T-cell reconstitution after alpha-beta-depleted transplantation in children. MiXCR, applied by TCRdb to the PCR reads, yields one record per CDR3 protein. Of just over 950,000 distinct CDR3 sequences in the sample, around 30% were seen once. The material sequenced was PBMCs, mostly from graft donor cells, taken 360 days after TCRalphabeta/CD19-depleted stem cell transplant. The receptor set was obtained from a boy in the first two years of life who had a stem cell transplant for SCID, so the T cells may come from the graft donor. Each CDR3 is given with its conserved first and last residue. D genes are given only for firm matches.

j_call cdr3_length d_call v_call cdr3_aa
TRBJ2-5 18 TRBD2 TRBV28 CASSLGVIAGSPIETQYF
TRBJ1-2 15 . TRBV28 CASSSREPPRSGYTF
TRBJ1-1 12 . TRBV6-6 CASSPRQAEAFF
TRBJ2-5 14 . TRBV2 CASRTTGPAETQYF
TRBJ1-1 19 . TRBV11-2 CASSFSGRGGRIGNTEAFF
TRBJ2-1 15 . TRBV7-6 CASSSQESVVNEQFF
TRBJ2-5 15 . TRBV4-1 CASSQDSQHGETQYF
TRBJ2-7 12 TRBD2 TRBV20-1 CSPGRGPYEQYF
TRBJ1-6 14 . TRBV3-1 CASSHGVRDSPLHF
TRBJ1-1 14 . TRBV7-2 CASSLHRTATEAFF
TRBJ2-6 17 TRBD1 TRBV20-1 CSARRLGGHSGANVLTF
TRBJ1-5 14 . TRBV6-2/TRBV6-3 CASSYYRWDQPQHF
TRBJ2-7 14 . TRBV7-3 CASSFGGTANKQYF
TRBJ2-3 14 . TRBV6-5 CASSYSTRVDTQYF
TRBJ2-7 16 . TRBV21-1 CASSQDTRGQSYEQYF
TRBJ2-7 15 . TRBV20-1 CSAFIPELERYEQYF
TRBJ2-5 16 . TRBV3-1 CASSQVRWQVQETQYF
TRBJ2-7 15 . TRBV20-1 CSARDPARYVYEQYF
TRBJ1-1 15 . TRBV12-3/TRBV12-4 CASSPRAGMSSEAFF
TRBJ2-1 12 . TRBV30 CACNRIYNEQFF
TRBJ2-5 16 TRBD1 TRBV12-3/TRBV12-4 CDSSTGTGDLQETQYF
TRBJ1-1 14 . TRBV18 CASSPAVIDTEAFF
TRBJ2-1 16 . TRBV9 CASSPRTVSSYNEQFF
TRBJ2-1 12 . TRBV6-5 CASVSLRNEQFF
TRBJ2-1 15 TRBD2 TRBV20-1 CSAPKPLAAYNEQFF
TRBJ2-7 14 TRBD1 TRBV30 CAWSRDRGAYEQYF
TRBJ2-3 14 . TRBV7-2 CVSSLFGGSDTQYF
TRBJ2-7 13 . TRBV5-6 CASSRGVFDEQYF
TRBJ1-5 15 TRBD1 TRBV7-9 CASSATGDSNQPQHF
TRBJ1-1 16 . TRBV28 CASRGGQRYMNTEAFF
TRBJ2-5 15 . TRBV20-1 CSARDSFQGVETQYF
TRBJ2-7 15 . TRBV7-2 CASSLGQYPIYEQYF
TRBJ2-6 17 . TRBV12-3/TRBV12-4 CASARPGQSSGANVLTF
TRBJ2-2 18 TRBD2 TRBV12-3/TRBV12-4 CASSWPKTLAVNTGELFF
TRBJ2-1 14 . TRBV29-1 CSAFRDGSYNEQFF
TRBJ2-3 15 TRBD1 TRBV5-1 CASSFQGASTDTQYF
TRBJ2-5 14 . TRBV10-3 CAIRGGGTGETQYF
TRBJ1-1 16 TRBD1 TRBV20-1 CSAAPGQGIRNTEAFF
TRBJ2-1 23 TRBD2 TRBV5-4 CASSLGIPRVFTGGQLSYNEQFF
TRBJ1-1 17 . TRBV4-1 CASSLLGGRGMNTEAFF
TRBJ2-1 11 . TRBV7-8 CASSLRIEQFF
TRBJ1-1 13 TRBD1 TRBV5-1 CASSTSQDREAFF
TRBJ2-4 14 . TRBV29-1 CSVGTGRGKNIQYF
TRBJ1-1 13 TRBD1 TRBV29-1 CSVGGQGKTEAFF
TRBJ2-5 16 . TRBV11-2 CASSLVVQAKQETQYF
TRBJ1-1 16 . TRBV4-1 CASSQDRARKNTEAFF
TRBJ2-3 13 . TRBV12-3/TRBV12-4 CASNFRVTDTQYF
TRBJ2-1 13 . TRBV6-2/TRBV6-3 CASRPGRYNEQFF
TRBJ2-5 13 TRBD2 TRBV20-1 CSGGRGAMETQYF
TRBJ2-7 14 . TRBV5-1 CASSPESYHYEQYF
TRBJ1-1 15 . TRBV18 CASSPSQGPNTEAFF
TRBJ1-5 12 . TRBV20-1 CSARDRGQPQHF
TRBJ2-7 14 . TRBV5-1 CASSLVPPSYEQYF
TRBJ1-5 12 . TRBV5-6 CASTMGNQPQHF
TRBJ2-1 18 TRBD2 TRBV6-5 CASSYLLAGGPSYNEQFF
TRBJ2-7 15 TRBD1 TRBV2 CASSVLRDRVYEQYF
TRBJ2-7 15 . TRBV5-5 CASSETVIPSYEQYF
TRBJ2-5 17 TRBD1 TRBV4-1 CASSQGQGANPQETQYF
TRBJ2-1 18 TRBD1 TRBV24-1 CATSDPRAGGSSYNEQFF